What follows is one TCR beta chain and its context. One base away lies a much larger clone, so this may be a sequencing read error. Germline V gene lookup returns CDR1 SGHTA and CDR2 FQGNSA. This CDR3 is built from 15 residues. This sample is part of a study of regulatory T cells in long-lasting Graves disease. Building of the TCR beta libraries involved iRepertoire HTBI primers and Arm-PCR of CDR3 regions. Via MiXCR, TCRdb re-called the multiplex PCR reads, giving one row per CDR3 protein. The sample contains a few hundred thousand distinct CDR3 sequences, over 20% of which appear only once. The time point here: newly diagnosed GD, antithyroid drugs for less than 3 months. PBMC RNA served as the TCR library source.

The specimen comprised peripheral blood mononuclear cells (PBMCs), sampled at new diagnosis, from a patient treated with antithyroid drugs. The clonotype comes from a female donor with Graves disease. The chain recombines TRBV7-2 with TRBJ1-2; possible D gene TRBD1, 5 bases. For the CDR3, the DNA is TGTGCCAGCAGCTTAGCCAGGGAGTACAGTTACGGCTGCACCTTC. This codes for CASSLAREYSYGCTF.